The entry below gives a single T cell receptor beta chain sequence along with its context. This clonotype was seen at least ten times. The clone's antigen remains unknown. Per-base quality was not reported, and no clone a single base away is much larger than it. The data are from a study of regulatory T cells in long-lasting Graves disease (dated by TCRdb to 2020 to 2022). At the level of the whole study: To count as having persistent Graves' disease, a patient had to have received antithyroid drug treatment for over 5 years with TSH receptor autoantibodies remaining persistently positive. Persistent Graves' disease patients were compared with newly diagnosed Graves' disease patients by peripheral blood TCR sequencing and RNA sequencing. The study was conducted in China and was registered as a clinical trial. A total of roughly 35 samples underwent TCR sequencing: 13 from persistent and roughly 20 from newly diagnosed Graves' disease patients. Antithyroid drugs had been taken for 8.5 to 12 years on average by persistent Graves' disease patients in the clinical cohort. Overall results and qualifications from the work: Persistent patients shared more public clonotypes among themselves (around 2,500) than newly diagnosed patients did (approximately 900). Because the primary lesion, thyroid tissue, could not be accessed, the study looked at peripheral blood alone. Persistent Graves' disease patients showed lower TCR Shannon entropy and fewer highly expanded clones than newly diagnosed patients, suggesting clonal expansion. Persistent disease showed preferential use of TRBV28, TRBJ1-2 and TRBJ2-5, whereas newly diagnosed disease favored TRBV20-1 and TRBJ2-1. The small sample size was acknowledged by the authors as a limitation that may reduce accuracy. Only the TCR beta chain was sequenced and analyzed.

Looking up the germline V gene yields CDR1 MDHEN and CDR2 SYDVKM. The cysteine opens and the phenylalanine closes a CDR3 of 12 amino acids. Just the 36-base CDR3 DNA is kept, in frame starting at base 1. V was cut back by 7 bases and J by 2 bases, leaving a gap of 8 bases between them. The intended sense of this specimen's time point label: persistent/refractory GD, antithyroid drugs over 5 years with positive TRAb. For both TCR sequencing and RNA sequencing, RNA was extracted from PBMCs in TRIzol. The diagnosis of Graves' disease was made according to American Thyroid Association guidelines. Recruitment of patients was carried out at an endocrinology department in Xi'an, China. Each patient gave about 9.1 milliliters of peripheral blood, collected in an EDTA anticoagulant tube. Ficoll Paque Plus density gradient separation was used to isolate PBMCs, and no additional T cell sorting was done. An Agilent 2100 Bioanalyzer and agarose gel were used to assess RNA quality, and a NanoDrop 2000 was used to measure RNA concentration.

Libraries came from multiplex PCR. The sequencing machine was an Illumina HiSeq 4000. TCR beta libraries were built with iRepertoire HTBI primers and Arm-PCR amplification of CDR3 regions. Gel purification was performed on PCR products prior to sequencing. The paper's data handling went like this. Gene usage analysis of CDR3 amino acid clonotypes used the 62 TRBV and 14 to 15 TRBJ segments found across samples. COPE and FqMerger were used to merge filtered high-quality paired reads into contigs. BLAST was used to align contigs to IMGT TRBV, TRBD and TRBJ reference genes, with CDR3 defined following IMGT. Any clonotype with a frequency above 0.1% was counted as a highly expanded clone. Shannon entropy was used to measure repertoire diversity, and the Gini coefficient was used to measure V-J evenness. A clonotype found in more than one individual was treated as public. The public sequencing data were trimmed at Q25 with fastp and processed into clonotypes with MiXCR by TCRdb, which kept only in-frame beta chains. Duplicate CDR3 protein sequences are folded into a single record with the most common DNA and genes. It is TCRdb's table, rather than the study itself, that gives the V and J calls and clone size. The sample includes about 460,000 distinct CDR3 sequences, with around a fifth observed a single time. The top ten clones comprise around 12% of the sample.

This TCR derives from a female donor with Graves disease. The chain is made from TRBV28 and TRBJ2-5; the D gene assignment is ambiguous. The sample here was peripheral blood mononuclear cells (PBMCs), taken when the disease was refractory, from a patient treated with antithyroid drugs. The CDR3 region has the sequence CASNAAQETQYF. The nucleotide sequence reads TGTGCCAGCAACGCCGCACAAGAGACCCAGTACTTC.